The 17 T cell receptor beta chains presented below share a single source sample, sequenced in a study of blood T cell repertoires in COVID-19. Libraries were prepared by immunoSEQ multiplex PCR; TCRdb keeps only in-frame clonotypes and omits some of them. The data hold some 220,000 clones, with approximately 80% observed a single time. Sequencing input: peripheral blood. All receptors come from a human donor in a cohort sampled during active COVID-19.

The chain is built from TRBV5-1 and TRBJ2-5, with D perhaps TRBD1 (5 bases). The CDR3 is made up of 13 amino acids. V was cut by 4 bases and J by 1 base, with 8 bases left in between. Germline V gene lookup returns CDR1 SGHRS and CDR2 YFSETQ. The CDR3 sequence: CASSRGPQETQYF. The CDR3, as DNA: TGCGCCAGCAGCAGGGGCCCCCAAGAGACCCAGTACTTC.

V usage is TRBV11-3 and J usage is TRBJ2-3; TRBD2 agrees at 11 bases. Per germline, CDR1 SGHNT and CDR2 YENEEA. The CDR3 totals 16 residues. V lost 5 bases to trimming and J lost 1 base; unmatched junction nucleotides: 5. This CDR3 is CASSPGTSGRTDTQYF. CDR3 in DNA: TGTGCCAGCAGCCCCGGGACTAGCGGCCGCACAGATACGCAGTATTTT.

This clone was picked up a small number of times. The gene calls are TRBV5-6 and TRBJ1-1; D not resolved. CDR1 and CDR2 (germline): SGHDT, YYEEEE. The germline V and J ends were trimmed by 0 bases and 6 bases, with 6 bases remaining between them. The CDR3 has 12 residues. The CDR3 here is CASSLAPAEAFF. CDR3 DNA sequence: TGTGCCAGCAGCTTGGCCCCAGCTGAAGCTTTCTTT. The full variable domain, with the rest looked up from reference TRBV5-6 and TRBJ1-1, is DAGVTQSPTHLIKTRGQQVTLRCSPKSGHDTVSWYQQALGQGPQFIFQYYEEEERQRGNFPDRFSGHQFPNYSSELNVNALLLGDSALYLCASSLAPAEAFFGQGTRLTVV.

This rearrangement joins TRBV18 to TRBJ1-1, with no clear D. Deletions cut 0 bases from V and 11 bases from J, with 13 bases between. Germline V CDR1 and CDR2: KGHSH, LQKENI. This CDR3 is 13 amino acids long. The CDR3 DNA follows: TGTGCCAGCTCACCACCGGGCAGTCGTAGGGCTTTCTTT. As protein: CASSPPGSRRAFF.

The chain employs TRBV7-6 and TRBJ1-4; a weak D match, TRBD1 (5 bases). V was shortened by 4 bases and J by 4 bases, with 16 bases between the two germline ends. Germline lookup yields CDR1 SGHVS and CDR2 FNYEAQ. This CDR3 is 16 amino acids long. CDR3 DNA sequence: TGTGCCAGCAGCTCCTCAAGGGGCGGCCTTAATGAAAAACTGTTTTTT. It codes for CASSSSRGGLNEKLFF.

This chain joins TRBV28 and TRBJ2-7; 8 bases agree with TRBD2. Germline V gene lookup returns CDR1 MDHEN and CDR2 SYDVKM. This CDR3 has 14 residues. J gave up 3 bases and V 6 bases, and 7 bases lay outside the gene matches. The CDR3 nucleotides read TGTGCCAGCAGAAAAACCGGGACTAGCTACGAGCAGTACTTC. This sequence encodes CASRKTGTSYEQYF. Full variable domain (rest looked up from reference TRBV28 and TRBJ2-7): DVKVTQSSRYLVKRTGEKVFLECVQDMDHENMFWYRQDPGLGLRLIYFSYDVKMKEKGDIPEGYSVSREKKERFSLILESASTNQTSMYLCASRKTGTSYEQYFGPGTRLTVT.

The V gene is TRBV19, the J gene TRBJ1-1; no definite D call. This CDR3 is built from 15 residues. Germline V gene sequence: CDR1 LNHDA, CDR2 SQIVND (reference sequence). The germline V and J ends were trimmed by 6 bases and 1 base, with 15 bases remaining between them. The DNA of the CDR3 is TGTGCCAGTAGCATCTCGGGTTGGCAGAACACTGAAGCTTTCTTT. The encoded protein is CASSISGWQNTEAFF.

The chain links TRBV28 to TRBJ2-5; 7 bases agree with TRBD1. CDR3 size: 13 residues. Germline CDR1 reads MDHEN; CDR2 reads SYDVKM. V was pared by 4 bases and J by 7 bases, with 6 bases of the junction left unmatched. The CDR3, as DNA: TGTGCCAGCAGTTACAGGGGCCGGGGGACCCAGTACTTC. Protein product: CASSYRGRGTQYF.

The chain joins TRBV11-2 to TRBJ1-2; weak D call: TRBD1 (5 bases). The CDR3 extends over 14 amino acids. The germline V gene has CDR1 SGHAT and CDR2 FQNNGV. V was clipped by 0 bases and J by 10 bases, with 15 bases between them. The DNA for the CDR3 is TGTGCCAGCAGCTTAGATTGGCAGGGTCGAGACTACACCTTC. Translating gives CASSLDWQGRDYTF.

The chain uses TRBV28 and TRBJ2-5, with 7 nucleotides matching TRBD2. With V trimmed by 4 bases and J by 2 bases, 7 bases remained unmatched. The CDR3 is 15 residues long. Germline lookup yields CDR1 MDHEN and CDR2 SYDVKM. Here the CDR3 DNA reads TGTGCCAGCAGTTCCCTGTGGGGGGGACAAGAGACCCAGTACTTC. Translated: CASSSLWGGQETQYF.

The chain joins TRBV7-8 to TRBJ1-2; the match to TRBD1 covers 8 bases. The junction had 15 bases not matched to a gene; V was cut back by 5 bases and J by 4 bases. Germline CDR1 is SGHVS and CDR2 is FQNEAQ. This CDR3 has 17 amino acids. The CDR3 bases are TGTGCCAGCAGCGCAGGGGGCAGGAATTCACCGCTCTATGGCTACACCTTC. It codes for CASSAGGRNSPLYGYTF.

This chain links TRBV28 with TRBJ2-5, with TRBD1 matching 11 bases. The CDR3 runs 14 residues. The junction had 2 bases not matched to a gene; V was cut back by 6 bases and J by 2 bases. The germline V gene encodes CDR1 MDHEN and CDR2 SYDVKM. The CDR3 DNA is TGTGCCAGCAGGGGACAGGGGGTACAAGAGACCCAGTACTTC. It codes for CASRGQGVQETQYF.

This sequence joins TRBV5-1 and TRBJ1-5; 9 bases agree with TRBD1. This CDR3 region has 15 residues. Germline CDR1 reads SGHRS; CDR2 reads YFSETQ. After removal of 3 bases from V and 4 bases from J, the junction contained 5 bases not matched to a gene. CDR3 coding DNA: TGCGCCAGCAGCTGGGGACAGGGAGATAATCAGCCCCAGCATTTT. As protein: CASSWGQGDNQPQHF. The whole variable domain, filled in from reference TRBV5-1 and TRBJ1-5, reads KAGVTQTPRYLIKTRGQQVTLSCSPISGHRSVSWYQQTPGQGLQFLFEYFSETQRNKGNFPGRFSGRQFSNSRSEMNVSTLELGDSALYLCASSWGQGDNQPQHFGDGTRLSIL.

This clone was counted a single time. The genes are TRBV4-3 and TRBJ2-3; the D gene is possibly TRBD1 (6 bases). The germline V gene has CDR1 LGHNA and CDR2 YSLEER. V lost 1 base and J lost 7, with 12 bases in between. CDR3 length: 14 residues. CDR3 loop: CASSQANRGNTQYF. The DNA for the CDR3 is TGCGCCAGCAGCCAAGCCAATAGGGGGAATACGCAGTATTTT.

This rearrangement joins TRBV7-2 to TRBJ2-7; D is unresolved. The germline CDR1 and CDR2 sequences are SGHTA and FQGNSA. The CDR3 is 11 residues long. Trimming pared 6 bases from V and 3 bases from J, leaving 6 bases between. The CDR3 nucleotides are TGTGCCAGCAGTCTTGTCTACGAGCAGTACTTC. Protein sequence: CASSLVYEQYF. The whole variable domain, remainder taken from reference TRBV7-2 and TRBJ2-7, is GAGVSQSPSNKVTEKGKDVELRCDPISGHTALYWYRQSLGQGLEFLIYFQGNSAPDKSGLPSDRFSAERTGGSVSTLTIQRTQQEDSAVYLCASSLVYEQYFGPGTRLTVT.

The chain joins TRBV7-8 to TRBJ1-1; possibly TRBD1 for D (5 bases). The CDR3 is 13 amino acids. The germline CDR1 and CDR2 sequences are SGHVS and FQNEAQ. V lost 5 bases and J 1 base, leaving 8 bases between the germline ends. The CDR3 sequence: CASSRDRNTEAFF. Written as DNA, the CDR3 is TGTGCCAGCAGCCGCGACAGGAACACTGAAGCTTTCTTT. The full variable domain, with the rest looked up from reference TRBV7-8 and TRBJ1-1, is GAGVSQSPRYKVAKRGQDVALRCDPISGHVSLFWYQQALGQGPEFLTYFQNEAQLDKSGLPSDRFFAERPEGSVSTLKIQRTQQEDSAVYLCASSRDRNTEAFFGQGTRLTVV.

Comment on this clone: One end of the junction does not line up with germline, which may come from a read error. This chain connects TRBV28 to TRBJ2-3, with 7 bases that match TRBD2. This CDR3 is 15 amino acids long. Germline CDR1 is MDHEN and CDR2 is SYDVKM. This chain's CDR3 is CASSRLADVSETQYF. CDR3 in DNA: TGTGCCAGCAGCAGACTAGCCGACGTCTCAGAGACGCAGTATTTT.